The rows below give T cell receptor beta chains drawn from one sample of a study of neoadjuvant anti-PD-1 for oral cavity cancer. Data came from immunoSEQ multiplex PCR; TCRdb stores just in-frame clones and leaves some out. The data contain tens of thousands of clones, under 30% of them seen just once; the ten biggest clones take up about 16%. The sequenced sample was tumor tissue, obtained after nivolumab (anti-PD-1) treatment. The origin of the receptors is a person between 35 and 79 years old with oral cavity squamous cell carcinoma. CDR3s include the opening cysteine and the closing phenylalanine or tryptophan. A D gene is named only where the DNA matches it firmly. Some rows mark clone size as missing; the rest say once, few, many or name a class of expanded clone.

clone_size	cdr3_length	j_call	v_call	d_call	cdr3_nt	cdr3_aa
few	14	TRBJ1-2	TRBV27	-	TGTGCCAGCAGTTTAAGGGGTTCTAACTATGGCTACACCTTC	CASSLRGSNYGYTF
few	12	TRBJ2-3	TRBV11-2	TRBD1	TGTGCCATCCTGACAGGGACAGATACGCAGTATTTT	CAILTGTDTQYF
few	18	TRBJ2-3	TRBV4-2	TRBD2	TGTGCCAGCAGCCATTTGAGCGGGAGGAGGGGAGGCACAGATACGCAGTATTTT	CASSHLSGRRGGTDTQYF
-	13	TRBJ1-2	TRBV5-4	TRBD1	TGTGCCAGCAGCCAAGACAGGGTTGGTGGCTACACCTTC	CASSQDRVGGYTF
few	12	TRBJ1-2	TRBV28	-	TGTGCCAGCAGTTTGCAGGTCTATGGCTACACCTTC	CASSLQVYGYTF
-	15	TRBJ1-1	TRBV30	TRBD1	TGTGCCTGGAGTCTCCGAGGGGGCATGAACACTGAAGCTTTCTTT	CAWSLRGGMNTEAFF
-	16	TRBJ2-7	TRBV4-1	-	TGCGCCAGCAGCCGAGGGGAGGACGCCAGCTCCTACGAGCAGTACTTC	CASSRGEDASSYEQYF
-	15	TRBJ2-2	TRBV9	TRBD2	TGTGCCAGCAGCCCACGGGGGGGCGTGACCGGGGAGCTGTTTTTT	CASSPRGGVTGELFF
many	14	TRBJ1-2	TRBV28	-	TGTGCCAGCAGTTTTAGGACAGCGGTCTATGGCTACACCTTC	CASSFRTAVYGYTF
-	17	TRBJ1-1	TRBV7-9	-	TGTGCCAGCAGCCCCGCAGGGGCGCGCGGTATGAACACTGAAGCTTTCTTT	CASSPAGARGMNTEAFF
few	11	TRBJ2-5	TRBV19	-	TGTGCCAGTAGTATCCAAGAGACCCAGTACTTC	CASSIQETQYF
few	16	TRBJ1-3	TRBV25-1	-	TGTGCCAGCAGTACTAACAGGTTATTCGCTGGAAACACCATATATTTT	CASSTNRLFAGNTIYF
few	14	TRBJ2-7	TRBV7-8	TRBD1	TGTGCCAGCAGCTGGGGACAGCCCTCTTACGAGCAGTACTTC	CASSWGQPSYEQYF
-	16	TRBJ1-5	TRBV19	-	TGTGCCAGTAGTTTACTAGGACAGTATAGCAATCAGCCCCAGCATTTT	CASSLLGQYSNQPQHF
-	19	TRBJ2-7	TRBV29-1	-	TGCAGCGCCCAGCTCCAGACAGGACCCGACTCATCCGGGAGCTACGAGCAGTACTTC	CSAQLQTGPDSSGSYEQYF
-	13	TRBJ2-7	TRBV27	TRBD2	TGTGCCAGCTGGGGCGGGAGCTCCTACGAGCAGTACTTC	CASWGGSSYEQYF
few	16	TRBJ1-2	TRBV6-6	-	TGTGCCAGCACCCTCAGGGGCACTACTCATAACTATGGCTACACCTTC	CASTLRGTTHNYGYTF
many	14	TRBJ2-3	TRBV9	-	TGTGCCAGCAGCCCCGGCGGAGGCCCAGATACGCAGTATTTT	CASSPGGGPDTQYF
-	14	TRBJ1-5	TRBV18	-	TGTGCCAGCTCACCATTTGGGAGGGATCAGCCCCAGCATTTT	CASSPFGRDQPQHF
-	15	TRBJ1-2	TRBV5-4	TRBD1	TGTGCCAGCAGCTCGGGGACAGGGGGAACCTATGGCTACACCTTC	CASSSGTGGTYGYTF
-	14	TRBJ2-1	TRBV9	-	TGTGCCAGCAGCGTAGTCGGCCTAGCCGATGAGCAGTTCTTC	CASSVVGLADEQFF
few	16	TRBJ2-5	TRBV15	TRBD2	TGTGCCACCAGCACCTCCCGAGCGGGAGGATCAGAGACCCAGTACTTC	CATSTSRAGGSETQYF
few	13	TRBJ2-3	TRBV7-6	-	TGTGCCAGCAGCTTATCTAGGACAGATACGCAGTATTTT	CASSLSRTDTQYF
few	14	TRBJ1-2	TRBV4-1	-	TGCGCCAGCAGCCAAGCTACGGGAAACTATGGCTACACCTTC	CASSQATGNYGYTF
-	14	TRBJ2-4	TRBV5-4	-	TGTGCCAGCAGCTTGGCGGGACCCCGGAACATTCAGTACTTC	CASSLAGPRNIQYF
few	13	TRBJ2-7	TRBV29-1	-	TGCAGCGTAGCCGGGGCCATCGATTACGAGCAGTACTTC	CSVAGAIDYEQYF
few	15	TRBJ2-7	TRBV9	TRBD2	TGTGCCAGCAGCGCAACTAGCGGGGGTTCCTACGAGCAGTACTTC	CASSATSGGSYEQYF
few	15	TRBJ2-7	TRBV7-9	-	TGTGCCAGCAGCCCGGGCACAGGGCAAGGGTACGAGCAGTACTTC	CASSPGTGQGYEQYF
-	12	TRBJ1-1	TRBV28	-	TGTGCCAGCAACGTGGGGGCCCTCGAGGCTTTCTTT	CASNVGALEAFF
few	15	TRBJ1-3	TRBV28	-	TGTGCCAGCAGTTTAGAAGGGCAGGGTAGCGTCACCATATATTTT	CASSLEGQGSVTIYF
few	15	TRBJ2-7	TRBV4-1	-	TGCGCCAGCAGCCAAGCCTCGGTCGGAACCTACGAGCAGTACTTC	CASSQASVGTYEQYF
few	17	TRBJ2-1	TRBV9	-	TGTGCCAGCAGCGTAGCCGCCGGTCGAGGGGAACAAGGTGAGCAGTTCTTC	CASSVAAGRGEQGEQFF
once	18	TRBJ2-6	TRBV4-2	-	TGTGCCAGCAGCCAAGTGGGCAGGGAATACTCTGGGGCCAACGTCCTGACTTTC	CASSQVGREYSGANVLTF
-	13	TRBJ2-2	TRBV2	TRBD1	TGTGCCAGTCCCCAGGGGGACACCGGGGAGCTGTTTTTT	CASPQGDTGELFF
-	14	TRBJ2-3	TRBV11-2	-	TGTGCCAGCAGCCAAGGGACCCCTAGGGATACGCAGTATTTT	CASSQGTPRDTQYF
-	15	TRBJ2-1	TRBV9	TRBD1	TGTGCCAGCAGCGTAGGACAGGGATCCTACAATGAGCAGTTCTTC	CASSVGQGSYNEQFF
-	13	TRBJ2-1	TRBV7-3	-	TGTGCCAGCAGTCCTACTAGTTCCGGTGAGCAGTTCTTC	CASSPTSSGEQFF
-	15	TRBJ1-5	TRBV6-5	-	TGTGCCAGCAGTTACTCAGCCAGGGCTTTACAGCCCCAGCATTTT	CASSYSARALQPQHF
-	14	TRBJ2-2	TRBV5-1	-	TGCGCCAGCAGCTTGGGACAGTACACCGGGGAGCTGTTTTTT	CASSLGQYTGELFF
few	18	TRBJ1-2	TRBV27	-	TGTGCCAGCAGTAGCCAAGGTTGGAGGGAAAAAGCTAACTATGGCTACACCTTC	CASSSQGWREKANYGYTF
-	13	TRBJ1-2	TRBV4-1	TRBD1	TGCGCCAGCAGCCTCGGGACAGAGGGTGGCTACACCTTC	CASSLGTEGGYTF
-	15	TRBJ2-3	TRBV6-6	-	TGTGCCAGCAGCCCGCCCCATTCCCACACAGATACGCAGTATTTT	CASSPPHSHTDTQYF
few	13	TRBJ1-1	TRBV7-3	TRBD1	TGTGCCAGCAGCACGGGACAGGGGAGTGTGGCTTTCTTT	CASSTGQGSVAFF